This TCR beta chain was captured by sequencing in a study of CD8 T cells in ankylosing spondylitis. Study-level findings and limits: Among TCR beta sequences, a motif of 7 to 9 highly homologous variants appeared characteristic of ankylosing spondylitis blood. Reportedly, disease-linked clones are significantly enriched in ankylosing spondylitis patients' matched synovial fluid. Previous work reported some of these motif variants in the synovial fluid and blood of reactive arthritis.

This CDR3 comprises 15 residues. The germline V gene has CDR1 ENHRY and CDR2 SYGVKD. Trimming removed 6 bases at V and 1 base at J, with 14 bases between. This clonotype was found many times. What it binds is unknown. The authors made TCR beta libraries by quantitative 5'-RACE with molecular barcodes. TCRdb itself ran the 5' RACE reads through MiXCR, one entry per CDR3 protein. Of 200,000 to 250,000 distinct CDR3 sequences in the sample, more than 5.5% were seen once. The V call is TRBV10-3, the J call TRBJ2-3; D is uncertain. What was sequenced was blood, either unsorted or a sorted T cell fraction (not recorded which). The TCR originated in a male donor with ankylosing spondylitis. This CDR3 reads CAISVEGPRTDTQYF. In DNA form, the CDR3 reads TGTGCCATCAGCGTGGAAGGGCCCCGCACAGATACGCAGTATTTT.